This entry lists 23 T cell receptor beta chains sequenced from one sample in a study of blood T cell repertoires in COVID-19. Clones were sequenced by immunoSEQ multiplex PCR, and TCRdb holds only the in-frame ones, with some missing. The data hold over 200,000 clones, with roughly 80% observed a single time. The sample consisted of peripheral blood. These receptors came from a woman older than 75 with active or convalescent COVID-19.

The chain's CDR3 is CASSHGQGATDTQYF. The CDR3 DNA reads as TGTGCCAGCAGCCACGGACAGGGGGCCACAGATACGCAGTATTTT. The genes are TRBV7-2 and TRBJ2-3; TRBD1 matches 11 bases. The CDR3 has 15 residues. Germline V CDR1 and CDR2: SGHTA, FQGNSA. J was trimmed by 2 bases and V by 5 bases; bases with no gene match: 3.

The rearrangement links TRBV5-1 to TRBJ2-2; TRBD2 is a possible D gene (5 bases). The V end was cut by 2 bases, the J end by 4 bases, with 12 bases between. The CDR3 spans 15 residues. Germline V gene sequence: CDR1 SGHRS, CDR2 YFSETQ. The CDR3 DNA sequence: TGCGCCAGCAGCTTAGCTGTCGCGGGCACCGGGGAGCTGTTTTTT. Translating it yields CASSLAVAGTGELFF.

The chain uses TRBV5-3 and TRBJ1-5; TRBD1 is a possible D gene (5 bases). TRBV5-3 is annotated as an ORF whose role is uncertain. CDR3 size: 16 residues. The ends were cut back, 9 bases at V and 4 bases at J, with 23 bases in the middle. In DNA form, the CDR3 reads TGTGCCAAACACGGAAAGGGGCGCGCAGTAAATCAGCCCCAGCATTTT. As protein: CAKHGKGRAVNQPQHF.

The genes are TRBV24-1 and TRBJ2-7; 9 nucleotides agree with TRBD1. CDR1 is KGHDR and CDR2 is SFDVKD in the germline V gene. The CDR3 spans 15 residues. Trimming cost V 4 bases and J 6 bases; bases outside gene matches: 9. The CDR3 DNA reads TGTGCCACCAGTGACCCCCGGACAGGGGAGCCCGAGCAGTACTTC. Amino acid sequence: CATSDPRTGEPEQYF.

V and J are TRBV6-4 and TRBJ1-1; D uncertain. V lost 2 bases to trimming and J lost 2 bases, with 6 bases between them. This CDR3 is built from 13 residues. Germline values: CDR1 MRHNA, CDR2 SNTAGT. The CDR3 nucleotides read TGTGCCAGCAGTGACCAGTTAAACACTGAAGCTTTCTTT. This encodes CASSDQLNTEAFF.

V gene TRBV7-2 combines with J gene TRBJ2-3, with D possibly matching TRBD2 (7 bases). Germline loops: CDR1 SGHTA, CDR2 FQGNSA. The CDR3 runs to 14 residues. The V end was cut by 5 bases, the J end by 5 bases, with 14 bases between. CDR3 in amino acids: CASSRAGARDTQYF. The CDR3 DNA is TGTGCCAGCAGCCGGGCGGGGGCCAGAGATACGCAGTATTTT.

The chain combines TRBV4-1 with TRBJ2-1; 11 positions match TRBD1. The trim removed 3 bases at V and 8 bases at J, leaving 9 bases unmatched. Germline values: CDR1 MGHRA, CDR2 YSYEKL. This CDR3 contains 16 residues. CDR3 amino acids: CASSHVSGTGGHEQFF. The CDR3 bases are TGCGCCAGCAGCCACGTCTCCGGGACAGGGGGGCATGAGCAGTTCTTC.

This chain links TRBV10-3 with TRBJ1-1; tentatively, D is TRBD1 (5 bases). The CDR3 is 14 amino acids. Per the germline V gene, CDR1 is ENHRY and CDR2 is SYGVKD. The V end was cut by 10 bases, the J end by 3 bases, with 18 bases between. The DNA for the CDR3 is TGTGCCAACTCCCCGAGGGGAGGGGACACTGAAGCTTTCTTT. This encodes CANSPRGGDTEAFF.

The chain couples TRBV24-1 to TRBJ2-1, with 8 nucleotides matching TRBD2. The germline V gene encodes CDR1 KGHDR and CDR2 SFDVKD. J lost 6 bases, V lost 3 bases, and 12 bases had no gene match. CDR3 length: 17 residues. CDR3 nucleotides: TGTGCCACCAGTGATAGGTCTACGAGCGGGGGACGCAATGAGCAGTTCTTC. This sequence encodes CATSDRSTSGGRNEQFF.

The chain couples TRBV5-1 to TRBJ1-2; D unclear. Germline V gene lookup returns CDR1 SGHRS and CDR2 YFSETQ. The CDR3 is 14 residues long. Between the trimmed V and J ends, which lost 0 bases and 1 base, there was a span of 7 bases. CDR3 in amino acids: CASSLDYGNYGYTF. In nucleotides, the CDR3 is TGCGCCAGCAGCTTGGACTATGGTAACTATGGCTACACCTTC.

This clone was recorded once. This chain uses TRBV2 with TRBJ2-7; no firm D call. V lost 8 bases, J lost 3 bases, and 14 bases lay in between. The CDR3 is 13 residues long. Per the germline V gene, CDR1 is SNHLY and CDR2 is FYNNEI. The CDR3 spells CASRGPSSYEQYF. The CDR3, as DNA: TGTGCCAGCCGAGGCCCAAGTAGCTACGAGCAGTACTTC.

The J gene is TRBJ1-2, the V gene TRBV19; 10 bases are a match to TRBD1. V lost 5 bases, J lost 6 bases, and 12 bases stayed unmatched. The V gene's germline CDR1 is LNHDA and CDR2 SQIVND (reference sequence). CDR3 length: 16 amino acids. In DNA form, the CDR3 reads TGTGCCAGTAGTCTCTCGAGGACAGGGGGTGACGATGGCTACACCTTC. This sequence encodes CASSLSRTGGDDGYTF.

This chain links TRBV18 with TRBJ2-5; D ambiguous. Germline V gives CDR1 KGHSH, CDR2 LQKENI. V lost 0 bases, J lost 1 base, and 6 bases lay in between. This CDR3 has 14 amino acids. CDR3 sequence: CASSPPSRQETQYF. CDR3 sequence (DNA): TGTGCCAGCTCACCACCGAGTCGCCAAGAGACCCAGTACTTC.

This chain connects TRBV27 to TRBJ2-1, with D maybe TRBD2 (5 bases). Per the germline V gene, CDR1 is MNHEY and CDR2 is SMNVEV (reference sequence). V lost 5 bases and J 5 bases, leaving 16 bases between the germline ends. CDR3 length: 15 residues. The CDR3 reads CASSPQRLADNEQFF. For the CDR3, the DNA is TGTGCCAGCAGTCCACAACGGCTAGCAGACAATGAGCAGTTCTTC.

The genes are TRBV5-1 and TRBJ2-7; 7 nucleotides align to TRBD1. Germline V lookup: CDR1 SGHRS, CDR2 YFSETQ. This CDR3 is 13 amino acids long. Germline trimming cut 4 bases from V and 6 bases from J; bases unmatched to any gene: 7. CDR3 in amino acids: CASSRTGNGEQYF. The DNA of the CDR3 is TGCGCCAGCAGCCGGACAGGCAATGGCGAGCAGTACTTC.

The gene calls are TRBV7-2 and TRBJ1-6, with 8 bases identical to TRBD1. This CDR3 is 15 amino acids long. Germline V gene lookup returns CDR1 SGHTA and CDR2 FQGNSA. J lost 6 bases, V lost 1 base, and 2 bases had no gene match. The CDR3: CASSLDTGGNSPLHF. DNA of the CDR3: TGTGCCAGCAGCTTAGATACAGGGGGTAATTCACCCCTCCACTTT.

The chain uses TRBV7-9 and TRBJ1-2; D ambiguous. Germline V gives CDR1 SEHNR, CDR2 FQNEAQ (reference sequence). Trimming shortened V by 5 bases and J by 1 base, and 8 bases separated the two germline ends. The CDR3 totals 13 residues. The CDR3 here is CASSLGRNYGYTF. The CDR3, as DNA: TGTGCCAGCAGCCTTGGCCGTAACTATGGCTACACCTTC.

DNA for the CDR3: TGTGCCAGCAGCTTAGTAGGTGGGGGGACGTTAACAGATACGCAGTATTTT. Translation: CASSLVGGGTLTDTQYF. This rearrangement joins TRBV7-6 to TRBJ2-3; possibly TRBD2 for D (6 bases). Germline V lookup: CDR1 SGHVS, CDR2 FNYEAQ. V was pared by 1 base and J by 3 bases, with 17 bases between. The CDR3 loop spans 17 amino acids.

Worth noting for this clone: Other DNA sequences in the sample encode the same CDR3. The J gene is TRBJ2-5, the V gene TRBV5-1; 7 bases agree with TRBD2. Germline V CDR1 and CDR2: SGHRS, YFSETQ. The ends lost 0 bases at V and 5 bases at J; junction bases unmatched: 1. This CDR3 comprises 13 residues. In DNA form, the CDR3 reads TGCGCCAGCAGCTTGGGACTAGCCGAGACCCAGTACTTC. Amino acids: CASSLGLAETQYF.

The rearrangement joins TRBV5-1 to TRBJ2-7, with 8 bases matching TRBD2. The CDR3 contains 15 residues. Germline CDR1 and CDR2: SGHRS and YFSETQ. V lost 1 base to trimming and J lost 3 bases; unmatched junction nucleotides: 6. The CDR3 nucleotides are TGCGCCAGCAGCTTGCCCGGGGGGGGGATCTACGAGCAGTACTTC. Its translation is CASSLPGGGIYEQYF.

CDR3 sequence (DNA): TGTGCCAGCTCACCCGACCGCCTAGAACTCTCTGGAAACACCATATATTTT. Encoded protein: CASSPDRLELSGNTIYF. The rearrangement uses TRBV18 and TRBJ1-3, with D unclear. The CDR3 loop spans 17 amino acids. Germline CDR1 KGHSH, CDR2 LQKENI. The ends were cut back, 3 bases at V and 0 bases at J, with 15 bases in the middle.

This clone came up once. The gene calls are TRBV5-1 and TRBJ2-7; possible D gene TRBD1, 6 bases. CDR1 SGHRS and CDR2 YFSETQ come from the germline V gene. V was trimmed by 4 bases and J by 2 bases, leaving 13 bases between them. The CDR3 loop spans 14 amino acids. Written as DNA, the CDR3 is TGCGCCAGCAGCCCCGGGACAAGCACCTACGAGCAGTACTTC. Protein sequence: CASSPGTSTYEQYF.

This sequence joins TRBV7-9 and TRBJ1-1; the match to TRBD1 covers 8 bases. This CDR3 is built from 13 residues. Germline trimming cut 6 bases from V and 5 bases from J; bases unmatched to any gene: 5. Per germline, CDR1 SEHNR and CDR2 FQNEAQ (reference sequence). CDR3 protein: CASRRTGGTEAFF. The CDR3 nucleotides read TGTGCCAGCAGGCGAACAGGGGGGACTGAAGCTTTCTTT.